The source of this TCR beta chain is a study of blood T cells in healthy people across ages. Primed by a sample-barcoded 5' primer and a J-beta primer mix, a second PCR proceeded for about 7 to 11 cycles. TCRdb fed the 5' RACE reads into MiXCR, producing one record per CDR3 protein. The table has hundreds of thousands of distinct CDR3 sequences, approximately 51% seen once. This clonotype was recorded a few times. Trimming removed 5 bases at V and 0 bases at J, with 16 bases between. Germline loops: CDR1 MNHEY, CDR2 SVGAGI. The CDR3 totals 16 residues. Donors each provided about 9.5 milliliters of peripheral blood. A minimum of 7 million PBMCs was isolated per sample. Extraction yielded at least 5 micrograms of total RNA per sample.

J is TRBJ1-1 and V is TRBV6-5, with a tentative D call TRBD1 (5 bases). The receptor was derived from a man aged 60 to 69 in good health. Sequencing input: blood. The CDR3: CASSPLPGPMNTEAFF. In DNA, the CDR3 is TGTGCCAGCAGTCCCCTTCCGGGACCGATGAACACTGAAGCTTTCTTT.